Listed below are T cell receptor beta chains from one sample, sequenced in a study of siplizumab effects on memory and regulatory T cells. TCRdb keeps only in-frame clones here, not all; method: immunoSEQ multiplex PCR. The sample consists of some 2,900 clones, 45% to 55% of them appearing once. Antigens of these TCRs are unknown. The source material was CFSE-low (dividing) CD4+ T cells sorted from an allogeneic mixed lymphocyte reaction. The origin of the receptors is a human donor in good health; the cells came from an allogeneic mixed lymphocyte reaction. The CDR3 runs from the conserved cysteine through the conserved F or W. The order of the fields is V gene, J gene, clone size, D gene, CDR3 DNA, CDR3 protein. D genes are given only for firm matches. Size tells how often a clone was seen (once, few, many) or the class of an expanded clone, and some rows leave it out.

v_call: TRBV6-5; j_call: TRBJ1-2; clone_size: few; d_call: TRBD1; cdr3_nt: TGTGCCAGCAGGCAACCGGGACAGGGACTCTATGGCTACACCTTC; cdr3_aa: CASRQPGQGLYGYTF
v_call: TRBV6-5; j_call: TRBJ1-3; clone_size: NA; d_call: NA; cdr3_nt: TGTGCCAGCAGTTACGAGGGATCCAACTCTGGAAACACCATATATTTT; cdr3_aa: CASSYEGSNSGNTIYF
v_call: TRBV7-9; j_call: TRBJ1-5; clone_size: NA; d_call: NA; cdr3_nt: TGTGCCAGCAGCTTAAGCAAGGATCAGCCCCAGCATTTT; cdr3_aa: CASSLSKDQPQHF
v_call: TRBV6-5; j_call: TRBJ2-7; clone_size: few; d_call: TRBD2; cdr3_nt: TGTGCCAGCAGTTACTCGGGAGCGGGAGGGCCCTACGAGCAGTACTTC; cdr3_aa: CASSYSGAGGPYEQYF
v_call: TRBV7-6; j_call: TRBJ1-4; clone_size: NA; d_call: NA; cdr3_nt: TGTGCCAGCAGCCGCGACAGAGCGACAACTAATGAAAAACTGTTTTTT; cdr3_aa: CASSRDRATTNEKLFF
v_call: TRBV5-4; j_call: TRBJ1-2; clone_size: NA; d_call: TRBD1; cdr3_nt: TGTGCCAGCAGCTTGGCCGGGGGACAGAGTAACTATGGCTACACCTTC; cdr3_aa: CASSLAGGQSNYGYTF
v_call: TRBV30; j_call: TRBJ1-2; clone_size: few; d_call: NA; cdr3_nt: TGTGCCTCAACCTCCGCCACGTCCTACTATGGCTACACCTTC; cdr3_aa: CASTSATSYYGYTF
v_call: TRBV5-6; j_call: TRBJ2-3; clone_size: once; d_call: NA; cdr3_nt: TGTGCCAGCAGCTTGGGGGGCACAGATACGCAGTATTTT; cdr3_aa: CASSLGGTDTQYF
v_call: TRBV7-9; j_call: TRBJ2-7; clone_size: NA; d_call: NA; cdr3_nt: TGTGCCAGCAGCCCCCGCCGAAAGCAGTACTTC; cdr3_aa: CASSPRRKQYF
v_call: TRBV5-4; j_call: TRBJ2-7; clone_size: NA; d_call: TRBD2; cdr3_nt: TGTGCCAGCACCCTGGGGGGACTAGCGGGGAACGAGCAGTACTTC; cdr3_aa: CASTLGGLAGNEQYF
v_call: TRBV6-5; j_call: TRBJ2-7; clone_size: large; d_call: NA; cdr3_nt: TGTGCCAGCAGGGACTACTCCTACGAGCAGTACTTC; cdr3_aa: CASRDYSYEQYF
v_call: TRBV29-1; j_call: TRBJ1-5; clone_size: few; d_call: TRBD1; cdr3_nt: TGCAGCGCCGGGACAGAAATCAATCAGCCCCAGCATTTT; cdr3_aa: CSAGTEINQPQHF
v_call: TRBV5-1; j_call: TRBJ2-1; clone_size: once; d_call: TRBD2; cdr3_nt: TGCGCCAGCAGCTTGGATACTAGCGGGGGTGAGCAGTTCTTC; cdr3_aa: CASSLDTSGGEQFF
v_call: TRBV19; j_call: TRBJ1-6; clone_size: NA; d_call: NA; cdr3_nt: TGTGCCAGTAGTATGTCGGGGTCACCCCTCCACTTT; cdr3_aa: CASSMSGSPLHF
v_call: TRBV7-6; j_call: TRBJ2-7; clone_size: NA; d_call: NA; cdr3_nt: TGTGCCAGCAGCTTAGTTGAAGGGGTCACCTACGAGCAGTACTTC; cdr3_aa: CASSLVEGVTYEQYF
v_call: TRBV30; j_call: TRBJ1-1; clone_size: large; d_call: TRBD1; cdr3_nt: TGTGCCGGAACAGGGGATGGAAACACTGAAGCTTTCTTT; cdr3_aa: CAGTGDGNTEAFF
v_call: TRBV10-3; j_call: TRBJ2-3; clone_size: NA; d_call: NA; cdr3_nt: TGTGCCATTCAGGCTAGCGAACCAGATACGCAGTATTTT; cdr3_aa: CAIQASEPDTQYF
v_call: TRBV7-4; j_call: TRBJ2-7; clone_size: NA; d_call: TRBD2; cdr3_nt: TGTGCCAGCAGCTCGGGACTAGCGGGAGGCTTCTACGAGCAGTACTTC; cdr3_aa: CASSSGLAGGFYEQYF
v_call: TRBV7-2; j_call: TRBJ1-5; clone_size: few; d_call: NA; cdr3_nt: TGTGCCAGCAGCTTAGGATACAGCAATCAGCCCCAGCATTTT; cdr3_aa: CASSLGYSNQPQHF
v_call: TRBV6-4; j_call: TRBJ2-1; clone_size: few; d_call: NA; cdr3_nt: TGTGCCAGCAGCACACAGGGTTGGAATGAGCAGTTCTTC; cdr3_aa: CASSTQGWNEQFF
v_call: TRBV11-3; j_call: TRBJ2-1; clone_size: NA; d_call: NA; cdr3_nt: TGTGCCAGCAGGCTTAGAAGCGGGCCTTGGGATGAGCAGTTCTTC; cdr3_aa: CASRLRSGPWDEQFF
v_call: TRBV6-1; j_call: TRBJ1-2; clone_size: NA; d_call: NA; cdr3_nt: TGTGCCAGCAGTGCCCGAACAGCGTACATGGGCTATGGCTACACCTTC; cdr3_aa: CASSARTAYMGYGYTF